The present TCR beta chain was sequenced within a study of T-cell reconstitution after alpha-beta-depleted transplantation in children. This clonotype came up many times. The authors prepared the TCRbeta library with unique molecular identifiers. TCRdb passed the PCR reads through MiXCR, listing each CDR3 protein once. The profile shows some 280,000 distinct CDR3 sequences, more than 9% of them singletons. J gave up 2 bases and V 4 bases, and 9 bases lay outside the gene matches. CDR3 length: 16 amino acids. Germline V lookup: CDR1 SGHDN, CDR2 FVKESK. This chain joins TRBV14 and TRBJ2-3; 7 bases agree with TRBD1. This specimen was PBMCs from the stem cell graft donor, taken from the stem cell graft. This receptor was identified in a human donor who donated a stem cell graft to a child with SCID. CDR3 residues: CASSRRTGSFTDTQYF. Written as DNA, the CDR3 is TGTGCCAGCAGCCGCCGGACAGGAAGTTTCACAGATACGCAGTATTTT.